This TCR beta chain originates from a study of identical twins. Template switching supplied a universal primer site; unique molecular identifiers were carried on the cDNA. TCRdb fed the 5' RACE reads into MiXCR, producing one record per CDR3 protein. Seen here are under 250,000 distinct CDR3 sequences, approximately 8% observed once, and the top ten hold over 5%. This clonotype was recorded many times. Between the trimmed V and J ends, which lost 7 bases and 0 bases, there was a span of 16 bases. The germline V gene has CDR1 SQVTM and CDR2 ANQGSEA. This CDR3 is built from 15 residues. The sample also formed part of further work on yellow fever vaccine responses in identical twins.

Sample: CD8+ T cells sorted from blood. V and J are TRBV29-1 and TRBJ2-1, with D uncertain. The receptor's source is a young woman in good health. The CDR3: CSGRLRISSYNEQFF. The CDR3 DNA reads TGCAGCGGAAGACTGAGGATTAGCTCCTACAATGAGCAGTTCTTC.